The 27 T cell receptor beta chains reported below all come from one sample, sequenced in a study of monozygotic twins with inflammatory bowel disease. TCRdb reanalyzed the 5' RACE reads and collapses them to one entry per CDR3 protein, without DNA. Recorded for this sample: a few hundred thousand distinct CDR3 sequences. Sequenced material: blood. All receptors derive from a human donor with ulcerative colitis or Crohn's disease, or a healthy co-twin of an affected twin (not recorded which).

CDR3 in amino acids: CSASFLQETQYF. This chain joins TRBV20-1 and TRBJ2-5. The CDR3 contains 12 residues. CDR1 and CDR2 (germline): DFQATT, SNEGSKA (reference sequence).

The rearrangement links TRBV5-1 to TRBJ1-1. The CDR3 contains 15 residues. The germline V gene encodes CDR1 SGHRS and CDR2 YFSETQ. CDR3 sequence: CASSLDRLGYTEAFF.

This chain joins TRBV3-1 and TRBJ1-1; TCRdb reports TRBD1, a call that lacks DNA to check it against. The CDR3 has 15 residues. CDR1 and CDR2 from the germline V gene are LGHDT and YNNKEL (reference sequence). CDR3 sequence: CASSQVPGKDTEAFF.

The chain employs TRBV4-2 and TRBJ2-7. CDR1 is LGHNA and CDR2 is YNFKEQ in the germline V gene. CDR3 size: 15 residues. The CDR3 spells CASSQGRQPAYEQYF.

V is TRBV12-3 or TRBV12-4 and J is TRBJ1-2; lacking DNA, the TRBD1 call made by TCRdb goes unchecked. The CDR3 contains 14 residues. The CDR3 loop reads CASSPQGGLSGYTF.

The chain employs TRBV29-1 and TRBJ1-1; without DNA, the TCRdb call of TRBD1 cannot be checked. Looked up from germline, CDR1 is SQVTM and CDR2 is ANQGSEA. The CDR3 totals 13 residues. The CDR3 protein is CSVVPGVRTEAFF.

This sequence joins TRBV7-9 and TRBJ1-1; without DNA, the TCRdb call of TRBD1 cannot be checked. The CDR3 covers 15 residues. CDR1 is SEHNR and CDR2 is FQNEAQ in the germline V gene (reference sequence). This CDR3 is CASSRDRARNTEAFF. Full variable domain (missing parts from reference TRBV7-9 and TRBJ1-1): DTGVSQNPRHKITKRGQNVTFRCDPISEHNRLYWYRQTLGQGPEFLTYFQNEAQLEKSRLLSDRFSAERPKGSFSTLEIQRTEQGDSAMYLCASSRDRARNTEAFFGQGTRLTVV.

The chain uses TRBV7-9 and TRBJ2-5; the D call of TRBD2 rests on TCRdb alone, since no DNA is present to check it. The CDR3 totals 16 residues. Germline CDR1 and CDR2: SEHNR and FQNEAQ (reference sequence). CDR3 residues: CASSFPGLAGQETQYF.

This chain links TRBV20-1 with TRBJ2-1; the TCRdb D gene call, TRBD1, has no DNA to confirm it. This CDR3 region has 15 residues. The germline V gene encodes CDR1 DFQATT and CDR2 SNEGSKA (reference sequence). CDR3 amino acids: CSAPPGGGWLNEQFF.

The V call is TRBV3-1, the J call TRBJ2-2. Germline assignment: CDR1 LGHDT and CDR2 YNNKEL (reference sequence). This CDR3 has 15 amino acids. The CDR3 reads CASSQVSGYPGELFF.

This chain uses TRBV3-1 with TRBJ2-2; TCRdb's D call of TRBD2 is untestable without DNA. This CDR3 spans 15 amino acids. Germline values: CDR1 LGHDT, CDR2 YNNKEL (reference sequence). Here the CDR3 reads CASSGGLEYTGELFF.

The rearrangement uses TRBV5-1 and TRBJ2-7; the TCRdb call, TRBD1, lacks DNA for checking. CDR1 SGHRS and CDR2 YFSETQ come from the germline V gene. The CDR3 runs 15 residues. CDR3 amino acids: CASSHGQGAVYEQYF.

This chain uses TRBV6-1 with TRBJ2-7. The CDR3 covers 12 residues. Germline CDR1 reads MNHNS; CDR2 reads SASEGT. The CDR3 loop is CASMGFTYEQYF.

The J gene is TRBJ2-3, the V gene TRBV7-9; TCRdb's D gene call, TRBD1, goes unchecked for lack of DNA. This CDR3 is 15 amino acids long. The germline CDR1 and CDR2 sequences are SEHNR and FQNEAQ (reference sequence). CDR3 region: CASSHGQGVADTQYF.

The V and J genes are TRBV5-1 and TRBJ2-2; checking the TCRdb D call of TRBD2 is not possible without DNA. This CDR3 is 18 amino acids long. Germline CDR1 and CDR2: SGHRS and YFSETQ. CDR3 in amino acids: CASSGGTSGVLSTGELFF.

This sequence joins TRBV6-6 and TRBJ1-2; the TCRdb D gene call, TRBD1, has no DNA to confirm it. The CDR3 is 14 amino acids. CDR1 and CDR2 (germline): MNHNY, SVGAGI (reference sequence). CDR3: CASSSPLGLYGYTF.

This sequence joins TRBV11-2 and TRBJ2-1; TCRdb returns TRBD2, unconfirmable since there is no DNA. This CDR3 is built from 15 residues. In germline, CDR1 is SGHAT, CDR2 FQNNGV. The CDR3 protein is CASSSPGLAYNEQFF.

This chain joins TRBV6-1 and TRBJ1-5; TCRdb names TRBD1, which stays unverified in the absence of DNA. The CDR3 has 15 residues. Germline lookup yields CDR1 MNHNS and CDR2 SASEGT. Here the CDR3 reads CASKEDRGLGQPQHF.

The V call is TRBV3-1, the J call TRBJ1-1; TCRdb's assignment of TRBD1 cannot be checked, as there is no DNA. The CDR3 consists of 12 residues. Germline CDR1 is LGHDT and CDR2 is YNNKEL (reference sequence). CDR3 region: CASSHRGVEAFF.

This sequence joins TRBV5-1 and TRBJ2-1; the D call of TRBD1 rests on TCRdb alone, since no DNA is present to check it. Germline CDR1 and CDR2: SGHRS and YFSETQ. The CDR3 sequence is 15 residues long. The CDR3 protein is CASSLTGQGYNEQFF.

V usage is TRBV12-3 or TRBV12-4 and J usage is TRBJ1-2. The CDR3 sequence is 15 residues long. CDR3 protein: CASSWGLLSRTGYTF.

The chain combines TRBV7-2 with TRBJ2-5; TCRdb designates TRBD2, a call that cannot be tested without DNA. Per the germline V gene, CDR1 is SGHTA and CDR2 is FQGNSA. The CDR3 consists of 13 residues. The CDR3 reads CASSREGQETQYF.

The chain recombines TRBV6-1 with TRBJ2-5; TCRdb's assignment of TRBD1 cannot be checked, as there is no DNA. Looked up from germline, CDR1 is MNHNS and CDR2 is SASEGT. The length of the CDR3 is 14 residues. The chain's CDR3 is CASSPRGLAETQYF.

The chain recombines TRBV20-1 with TRBJ2-1; TCRdb's D gene call, TRBD1, goes unchecked for lack of DNA. This CDR3 contains 14 residues. CDR1 is DFQATT and CDR2 is SNEGSKA in the germline V gene (reference sequence). CDR3: CSASVPGGGNEQFF.

The V call is TRBV5-1, the J call TRBJ2-2. CDR3 length equals 17 residues. Per germline, CDR1 SGHRS and CDR2 YFSETQ. The CDR3 is CASSLVFFSPVSGELFF.

This chain connects TRBV7-6 to TRBJ2-5; TCRdb returns TRBD1, unconfirmable since there is no DNA. Germline CDR1 reads SGHVS; CDR2 reads FNYEAQ. The CDR3 has 15 residues. The CDR3 here is CASSRGTGPEETQYF.

V and J are TRBV6-2 or TRBV6-3 and TRBJ1-1. Germline V gene sequence: CDR1 MNHEY, CDR2 SVGEGT. The CDR3 sequence is 16 residues long. This CDR3 reads CASSYSSTSAGTEAFF.